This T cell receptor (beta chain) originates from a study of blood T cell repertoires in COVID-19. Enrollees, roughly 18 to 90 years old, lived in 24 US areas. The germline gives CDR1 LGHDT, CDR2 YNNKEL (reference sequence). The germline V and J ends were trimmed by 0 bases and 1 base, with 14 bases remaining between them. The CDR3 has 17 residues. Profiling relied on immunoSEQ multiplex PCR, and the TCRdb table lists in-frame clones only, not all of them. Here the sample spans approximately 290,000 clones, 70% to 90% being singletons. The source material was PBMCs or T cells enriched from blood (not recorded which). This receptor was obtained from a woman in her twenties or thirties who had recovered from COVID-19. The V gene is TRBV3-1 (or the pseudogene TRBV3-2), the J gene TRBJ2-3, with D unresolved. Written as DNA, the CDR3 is TGTGCCAGCAGCCAAGAGGTCCGAAGCGAGGGCACAGATACGCAGTATTTT. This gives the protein CASSQEVRSEGTDTQYF.